This T cell receptor (beta chain) was identified during a study of cytomegalovirus exposure and HLA in healthy donors. Primers included in the PCR were 60 Vbeta and 13 Jbeta primers. TCRdb's table, derived via immunoSEQ multiplex PCR, lists solely in-frame clones and lacks some. Here the sample spans 190,000 or so clones, around 74% being singletons. The CDR3 runs to 16 residues. Germline assignment: CDR1 MGHRA and CDR2 YSYEKL. Trimming removed 4 bases from V and 8 bases from J; junction bases left unmatched: 9. The chain carries TRBV4-1 and TRBJ2-1; TRBD2 agrees at 12 bases. The sequenced material came from PBMCs. The receptor was isolated from a girl between 5 and 17 years old in good health and CMV-seropositive. The CDR3 region has the DNA TGCGCCAGCAGCCCAAGAATACTAGCGGGGGGCGATGAGCAGTTCTTC. Translated, it gives CASSPRILAGGDEQFF.